The sequence of this T cell receptor (beta chain) was determined in a study of blood T cell repertoires in COVID-19 (dated by TCRdb to about 2020). Background on the whole study: The collaborator samples originated in the United States, Italy and Spain and spanned the acute and convalescent phases of COVID-19. The prospective study material was composed of cDNA or gDNA derived from T cells, B-cell-depleted T cells, or PBMCs. Subjects who had been exposed to COVID-19, were actively infected with it, or had recovered from it provided the deeply sampled blood TCRbeta repertoires that made up the dataset. The repertoires were released in a freely available public database intended as a resource for research on the immune response to SARS-CoV-2. Samples came from the ongoing ImmuneRACE study (first 160 participants) plus 1,254 subjects from 6 global collaborators. A de-identified subject ID, COVID-19 status, age in years and sex were almost always included in the sample metadata. Where available, HLA class I and class II types were obtained from metadata supplied by the sample provider rather than from assay-based typing. What the work shows at the level of the full study, not this receptor alone: Clinical and demographic metadata were provided uncurated, with the amount varying by source and participant.

TCRbeta CDR3 regions were amplified from genomic DNA using the immunoSEQ Assay, a bias-controlled multiplex PCR. Concerning the study's data processing: The number of nucleated cells in each sample was estimated by amplification of reference gene primers within the assay. Sequence reads were collapsed and filtered to measure the absolute abundance of every unique TCRbeta CDR3 rearrangement. Productive Simpson clonality was computed per sample as the square root of Simpson's diversity index over productive rearrangements. The table comes from immuneACCESS by way of TCRdb, which keeps in-frame sequences with V and J called. Part of the clones is missing from these tables; in studies checked, under half for an unresolved V gene and the rest for unknown reasons. The D gene and trimming were derived from the DNA, and the V and J assignments and clone size from that table. This sample holds fewer than 300,000 clones; about 85% were observed only once. The ten largest account for 2% to 3% of the sample.

Enrolling through a virtual design, the prospective study's participants ranged in age from roughly 18 to 95 years and lived across 24 United States geographic areas. To assign participants to cohorts, the prospective study relied on clinical history that participants themselves reported in a screening survey and a study questionnaire. ImmuneRACE Cohort 3 recovered participants were defined by two consecutive negative NP/OP PCR tests, healthcare professional clearance, or symptom resolution. Each participant in the prospective study had whole blood, serum and a nasopharyngeal or oropharyngeal swab collected by mobile phlebotomists. Prospective study participants could optionally give additional blood draws and questionnaires over an approximately two-month period. Blood samples from the prospective study were shipped frozen or at room temperature prior to DNA extraction. For this clone: The target of this receptor is not known. Base qualities are not provided; no much larger clone lies one nucleotide away.

This TCR was sampled from a woman aged 50 to 65 who had recovered from COVID-19. The sequencing input was PBMCs or T cells enriched from blood (not recorded which).

This receptor carries the CDR3 CASTSAGTGEKLFF. The nucleotide sequence reads as follows: TGTGCCAGTACCTCGGCAGGGACTGGTGAAAAACTGTTTTTT. Rearrangement joined TRBV19 to TRBJ1-4; TRBD1 is possibly the D segment (5 matching bases). CDR1 is given as LNHDA and CDR2 as SQIVND, both from the germline V gene (reference sequence). Cut back by 7 bases and 7 bases, the V and J ends lie 16 bases apart. Inclusive of the bounding cysteine and phenylalanine, the CDR3 is 14 residues long. Here the CDR3 DNA is all that survives: 42 bases in frame from base 1.